Below, 8 T cell receptor beta chains from the same sample are listed, as sequenced in a study of T-cell reconstitution after alpha-beta-depleted transplantation in children. The TCRbeta library was prepared with unique molecular identifiers. One entry per CDR3 protein results from TCRdb running MiXCR on the PCR reads. The sample consists of about 180,000 distinct CDR3 sequences, approximately 12% of them appearing once. This specimen consisted of PBMCs, obtained before TCRalphabeta/CD19-depleted stem cell transplant. The receptors here all came from a boy between 2 and 10 years old with acute myeloid leukemia, due to receive a stem cell transplant.

This clonotype has a count of ten or more. V is TRBV7-9 and J is TRBJ2-1, with D perhaps assigned TRBD1 or TRBD2 (5 bases each). V shed 2 bases and J shed 3 bases, with 8 bases lying between them. The CDR3 sequence is 14 residues long. From germline, CDR1 is SEHNR and CDR2 FQNEAQ (reference sequence). Here the CDR3 DNA reads TGTGCCAGCAGCTTAATGGGGGACTACAATGAGCAGTTCTTC. Translation: CASSLMGDYNEQFF.

With regard to this clonotype: A single base separates this from a much larger clone, so it may be a read error. The chain has TRBV5-6 and TRBJ2-5, with D possibly TRBD2 on 5 matching bases. The CDR3 loop spans 14 amino acids. V was pared by 2 bases and J by 3 bases, with 11 bases between. Germline CDR1 and CDR2: SGHDT and YYEEEE. The CDR3 DNA is TGTGCCAGCAGCTTCGTTAGAGCGGAAGAGACCCAGTACTTC. This encodes CASSFVRAEETQYF.

This clonotype was counted at least ten times. The DNA for the CDR3 is TGCGCCAGCAGCCTGGGACTAGCGGGCGACAATGAGCAGTTCTTC. This encodes CASSLGLAGDNEQFF. This chain uses TRBV5-1 with TRBJ2-1; 12 nucleotides match TRBD2. With V trimmed by 4 bases and J by 5 bases, 4 bases remained unmatched. Germline-derived CDR1 and CDR2 are SGHRS and YFSETQ. This CDR3 is 15 amino acids long.

This clonotype has ten or more counts. V is TRBV7-2 and J is TRBJ2-3; D may be TRBD2 (7 bases). The germline V and J ends were trimmed by 1 base and 2 bases, with 10 bases remaining between them. This CDR3 is built from 15 residues. Germline V CDR1 and CDR2: SGHTA, FQGNSA. This chain's CDR3 is CASSLVGGLTDTQYF. The CDR3 bases are TGTGCCAGCAGCTTAGTCGGGGGGCTCACAGATACGCAGTATTTT.

This clonotype was seen ten or more times. The V and J genes are TRBV28 and TRBJ2-1; weak D call: TRBD2 (7 bases). V lost 0 bases and J 5 bases, leaving 17 bases between the germline ends. Per the germline V gene, CDR1 is MDHEN and CDR2 is SYDVKM. This CDR3 has 17 residues. The CDR3 sequence: CASSLWEGGESHNEQFF. DNA of the CDR3: TGTGCCAGCAGTTTATGGGAAGGGGGGGAATCGCACAATGAGCAGTTCTTC.

This clonotype was picked up many times. This sequence joins TRBV6-1 and TRBJ2-5; 8 bases are a match to TRBD2. CDR3 length: 16 residues. J gave up 5 bases and V 4 bases, and 12 bases lay outside the gene matches. Germline V gene sequence: CDR1 MNHNS, CDR2 SASEGT. As DNA, the CDR3 is TGTGCCAGCAGTGCCCGTCGGGGGGGCCCAGGGGAGACCCAGTACTTC. Its translation: CASSARRGGPGETQYF.

This clonotype appeared many times. This chain connects TRBV27 to TRBJ1-1; D uncertain. Trimming stripped 9 bases from V and 6 bases from J, with 11 bases between. Germline V gene lookup returns CDR1 MNHEY and CDR2 SMNVEV (reference sequence). The CDR3 consists of 11 residues. The CDR3 region is CASSEGSEAFF. CDR3 sequence (DNA): TGTGCCAGTTCCGAGGGTTCTGAAGCTTTCTTT.

This clonotype was picked up many times. V is TRBV20-1 and J is TRBJ1-4, with 8 bases lining up with TRBD1. From germline, CDR1 is DFQATT and CDR2 SNEGSKA (reference sequence). The V segment lost 2 bases and the J segment 5 bases; nucleotides outside the gene matches: 1. This CDR3 comprises 13 residues. CDR3 bases: TGCAGTGCTAGACGGACAGGGAATGAAAAACTGTTTTTT. Translating it yields CSARRTGNEKLFF.